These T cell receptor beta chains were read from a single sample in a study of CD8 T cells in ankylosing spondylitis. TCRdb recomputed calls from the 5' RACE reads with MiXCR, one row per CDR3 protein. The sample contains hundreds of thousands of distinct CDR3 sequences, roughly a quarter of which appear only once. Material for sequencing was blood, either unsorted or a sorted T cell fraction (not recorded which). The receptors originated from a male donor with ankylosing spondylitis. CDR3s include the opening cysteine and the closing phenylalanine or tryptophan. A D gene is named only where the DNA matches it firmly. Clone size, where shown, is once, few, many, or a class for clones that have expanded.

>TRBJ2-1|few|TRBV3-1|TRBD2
CASSQFGGGKDNEQFF
TGTGCCAGCAGCCAGTTCGGGGGGGGTAAGGACAATGAGCAGTTCTTC
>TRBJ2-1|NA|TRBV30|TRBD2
CAWSTAGGVYEQFF
TGTGCCTGGAGTACAGCGGGAGGGGTATATGAGCAGTTCTTC
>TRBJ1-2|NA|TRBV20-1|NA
CSAILPTRYGYTF
TGCAGTGCTATTTTACCGACCCGGTATGGCTACACCTTC
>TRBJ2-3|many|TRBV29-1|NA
CSVGRWDTDTQYF
TGCAGCGTTGGAAGGTGGGACACAGATACGCAGTATTTT
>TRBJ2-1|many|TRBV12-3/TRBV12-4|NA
CASSQHHNEQFF
TGTGCCAGCAGCCAGCATCACAATGAGCAGTTCTTC
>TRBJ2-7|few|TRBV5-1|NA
CASSFDRAQGYEQYF
TGCGCCAGCAGCTTTGACAGAGCCCAAGGGTACGAGCAGTACTTC
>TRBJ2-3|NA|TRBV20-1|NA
CSARPTGRQDTQYF
TGCAGTGCTAGGCCTACAGGACGCCAGGATACGCAGTATTTT
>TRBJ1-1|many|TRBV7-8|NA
CASNSLSSVNTEAFF
TGTGCCAGCAACTCATTGTCCTCCGTGAACACTGAAGCTTTCTTT
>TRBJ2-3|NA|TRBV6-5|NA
CASSYRGVRTDTQYF
TGTGCCAGCAGTTATAGGGGGGTCCGCACAGATACGCAGTATTTT
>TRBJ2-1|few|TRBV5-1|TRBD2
CASTPVGLAGVNEQFF
TGCGCCAGCACCCCGGTGGGACTAGCGGGAGTGAATGAGCAGTTCTTC
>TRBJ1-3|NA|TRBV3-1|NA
CASSHGTTGNTIYF
TGTGCCAGCAGCCACGGGACTACTGGAAACACCATATATTTT
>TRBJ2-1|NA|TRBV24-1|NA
CATSRGSSLNEQFF
TGTGCCACCAGTAGGGGCAGCTCGTTGAATGAGCAGTTCTTC
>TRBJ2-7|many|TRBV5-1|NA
CASSLADRDLTAEQYF
TGCGCCAGCAGCTTGGCCGACAGGGACTTGACTGCCGAGCAGTACTTC
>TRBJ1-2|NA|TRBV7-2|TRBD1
CASSLAMDRGYGYTF
TGTGCCAGCAGCTTAGCGATGGACAGGGGCTATGGCTACACCTTC
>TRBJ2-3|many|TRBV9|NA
CATAGGPKSTDTQYF
TGTGCCACCGCTGGCGGGCCGAAAAGCACAGATACGCAGTATTTT
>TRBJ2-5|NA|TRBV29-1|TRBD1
CSGGQGAETQYF
TGCAGCGGTGGACAGGGCGCGGAGACCCAGTACTTC
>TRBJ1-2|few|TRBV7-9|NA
CASSLGQEVYTF
TGTGCCAGCAGCTTAGGGCAGGAGGTCTACACCTTC
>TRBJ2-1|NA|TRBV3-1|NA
CASSVDFSSYNEQFF
TGTGCCAGCAGCGTAGATTTTAGCTCCTACAATGAGCAGTTCTTC
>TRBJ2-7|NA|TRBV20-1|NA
CSAPLQFPPYEQYF
TGCAGTGCTCCGTTACAGTTTCCCCCCTACGAGCAGTACTTC
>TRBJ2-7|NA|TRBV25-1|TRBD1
CASSELTGVNNEQYF
TGTGCCAGCAGTGAACTTACAGGGGTAAACAACGAGCAGTACTTC
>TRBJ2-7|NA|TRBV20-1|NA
CSVEGSPTYEQYF
TGCAGTGTTGAGGGGAGCCCTACCTACGAGCAGTACTTC
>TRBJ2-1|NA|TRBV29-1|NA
CSARARDRSYNEQFF
TGCAGCGCCCGAGCCCGGGACCGCTCCTACAATGAGCAGTTCTTC
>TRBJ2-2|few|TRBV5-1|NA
CASSPGVASGELFF
TGCGCCAGCAGCCCGGGTGTGGCATCCGGGGAGCTGTTTTTT
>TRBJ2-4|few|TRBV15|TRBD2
CATSRLAGGPDIQYF
TGTGCCACCAGCAGACTAGCGGGAGGGCCGGACATTCAGTACTTC
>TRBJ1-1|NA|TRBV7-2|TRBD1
CASRTNRGLGTEAFF
TGTGCCAGCAGGACGAACAGGGGGCTGGGCACTGAAGCTTTCTTT
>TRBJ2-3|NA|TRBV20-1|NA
CSAPGLETRTDTQYF
TGCAGTGCCCCGGGACTCGAGACGAGAACAGATACGCAGTATTTT
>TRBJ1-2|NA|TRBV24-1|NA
CATSDQQVGYGYTF
TGTGCCACCAGTGACCAGCAGGTCGGGTATGGCTACACCTTC
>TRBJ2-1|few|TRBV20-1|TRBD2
CSARDRVAGGDEQFF
TGCAGTGCTAGAGATCGGGTAGCGGGAGGGGATGAGCAGTTCTTC
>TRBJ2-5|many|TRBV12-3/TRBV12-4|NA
CASSPTTLRGTQYF
TGTGCCAGCAGCCCGACGACCCTACGGGGGACCCAGTACTTC
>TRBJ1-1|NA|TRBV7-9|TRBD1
CASTLTGGTEAFF
TGTGCCAGCACCTTGACAGGGGGCACTGAAGCTTTCTTT
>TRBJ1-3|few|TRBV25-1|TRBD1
CASSGPTGANTIYF
TGTGCCAGCAGTGGGCCGACAGGGGCAAACACCATATATTTT
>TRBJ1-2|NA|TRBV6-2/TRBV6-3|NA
CASAHDPFFVARGSNGYTF
TGTGCCAGCGCCCACGATCCTTTCTTTGTCGCCAGGGGATCTAATGGCTACACCTTC
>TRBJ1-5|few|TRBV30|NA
CAWSVPRDSNQPQHF
TGTGCCTGGAGTGTACCCCGTGATAGCAATCAGCCCCAGCATTTT
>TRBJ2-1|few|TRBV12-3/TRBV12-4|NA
CASSLGRESSYNEQFF
TGTGCCAGCAGTTTGGGCAGAGAGAGCTCCTACAATGAGCAGTTCTTC
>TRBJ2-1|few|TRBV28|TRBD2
CASSILAGAYNEQFF
TGTGCCAGCAGTATCTTAGCGGGAGCATACAATGAGCAGTTCTTC
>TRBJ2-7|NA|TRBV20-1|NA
CSARDRRGAADEQYF
TGCAGTGCTAGAGATCGTAGAGGGGCAGCCGACGAGCAGTACTTC
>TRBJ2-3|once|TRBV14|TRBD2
CASSHRGGRAQDTQYF
TGTGCCAGCAGCCATCGTGGAGGGAGGGCCCAAGATACGCAGTATTTT
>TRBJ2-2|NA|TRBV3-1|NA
CASSQDLVTGELFF
TGTGCCAGCAGCCAAGATTTAGTCACCGGGGAGCTGTTTTTT
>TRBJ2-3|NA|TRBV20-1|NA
CSARTAPRNTQYF
TGCAGTGCTAGGACAGCCCCAAGAAATACGCAGTATTTT
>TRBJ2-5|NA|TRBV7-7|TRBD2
CASSFRTGGPGETQYF
TGTGCCAGCAGCTTTCGGACGGGAGGGCCTGGAGAGACCCAGTACTTC
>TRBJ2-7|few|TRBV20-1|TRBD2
CSAGLAGVNEQYF
TGCAGTGCAGGACTAGCGGGAGTCAACGAGCAGTACTTC
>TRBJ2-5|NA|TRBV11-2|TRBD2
CASAGGLQETQYF
TGTGCCAGCGCGGGGGGGCTCCAAGAGACCCAGTACTTC
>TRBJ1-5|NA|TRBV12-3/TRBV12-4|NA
CASSSETGLGQPQHF
TGTGCCAGCAGCTCCGAGACAGGATTAGGTCAGCCCCAGCATTTT